These 17 T cell receptor beta chains were all obtained from the same sample, sequenced in a study of T cell responses to AZD1222 COVID-19 vaccine. Profiling relied on immunoSEQ multiplex PCR, and the TCRdb table lists in-frame clones only, not all of them. In the table there are over 60,000 clones, roughly 84% of which are singletons. The sequenced sample was peripheral blood, obtained on day 0 of AZD1222 vaccination. These receptors all come from an adult in good health.

The chain uses TRBV6-1 and TRBJ2-7; 8 bases are shared with TRBD1. Germline CDR1 MNHNS, CDR2 SASEGT. This CDR3 has 15 amino acids. V lost 1 base and J lost 2; bases outside the gene matches: 4. CDR3 loop: CASSEERTGPYEQYF. The CDR3 region has the DNA TGTGCCAGCAGTGAAGAACGGACAGGGCCCTACGAGCAGTACTTC.

The V call is TRBV5-4, the J call TRBJ1-1; D call uncertain. V lost 3 bases to trimming and J lost 0 bases, with 6 bases between them. The CDR3 runs to 13 residues. Germline V gene lookup returns CDR1 SGHNT and CDR2 YYREEE (reference sequence). The CDR3: CASSSTVNTEAFF. The CDR3, as DNA: TGTGCCAGCAGCTCTACAGTGAACACTGAAGCTTTCTTT.

The chain joins TRBV25-1 to TRBJ1-2, with D possibly TRBD1 on 5 matching bases. From germline, CDR1 is MGHDK and CDR2 SYGVNS. CDR3 length equals 18 residues. V lost 6 bases, J lost 7 bases, and 30 bases lay in between. This CDR3 is CASRPGGRDWRRVSGYTF. CDR3 DNA: TGTGCCAGCAGACCCGGGGGGAGAGACTGGCGACGGGTTTCTGGCTACACCTTC.

The chain recombines TRBV7-8 with TRBJ1-1; D unclear. This CDR3 comprises 13 residues. Trimming removed 5 bases from V and 1 base from J, with 8 bases in between. Germline CDR1 SGHVS, CDR2 FQNEAQ. CDR3 sequence reads: CASSQRQNTEAFF. CDR3 nucleotides: TGTGCCAGCAGCCAAAGACAGAACACTGAAGCTTTCTTT.

The gene calls are TRBV20-1 and TRBJ1-1; D not certain. Germline values: CDR1 DFQATT, CDR2 SNEGSKA (reference sequence). Trimming took 2 bases from V and 6 from J, leaving 4 bases between them. This CDR3 region has 10 residues. In DNA form, the CDR3 reads TGCAGTGCTAGATCCCCTGAAGCTTTCTTT. Translation: CSARSPEAFF.

The chain joins TRBV11-2 to TRBJ2-7; D may be TRBD1 (6 bases). The CDR3 spans 14 residues. Germline V gene data show CDR1 as SGHAT and CDR2 as FQNNGV. V was shortened by 5 bases and J by 5 bases, with 16 bases between the two germline ends. CDR3 residues: CASSPLQGYDEQYF. CDR3 sequence (DNA): TGTGCCAGCAGCCCTCTACAGGGATACGACGAGCAGTACTTC.

This chain links TRBV7-2 with TRBJ2-5; D is unclear. The CDR3 runs 13 residues. Germline V lookup: CDR1 SGHTA, CDR2 FQGNSA. Trimming took 5 bases from V and 5 from J, leaving 12 bases between them. The CDR3 spells CASSRGISETQYF. CDR3 DNA sequence: TGTGCCAGCAGCCGAGGAATATCGGAGACCCAGTACTTC.

The chain joins TRBV7-2 to TRBJ1-3; D gene unclear. CDR3 length: 15 residues. Germline-derived CDR1 and CDR2 are SGHTA and FQGNSA. The V end lost 3 bases, the J end lost 2 bases, and 11 bases lay between the germline ends. CDR3 sequence: CASSLDGSTGNTIYF. CDR3 DNA: TGTGCCAGCAGCTTGGACGGATCCACTGGAAACACCATATATTTT.

This chain joins TRBV5-5 and TRBJ1-2, with D unclear. The CDR3 is 13 amino acids. CDR1 and CDR2 from the germline V gene are SGHKS and YYEKEE (reference sequence). V lost 2 bases, J lost 4 bases, and 9 bases lay in between. The CDR3 protein is CASSLADFYGYTF. CDR3 DNA: TGTGCCAGCAGCTTAGCAGACTTCTATGGCTACACCTTC.

This rearrangement joins TRBV4-1 to TRBJ1-2; no clear D. Germline CDR1 and CDR2: MGHRA and YSYEKL. This CDR3 has 12 residues. V shed 1 base and J shed 6 bases, with 6 bases lying between them. CDR3 region: CASSQGGNGYTF. CDR3 nucleotide sequence: TGCGCCAGCAGCCAAGGCGGGAATGGCTACACCTTC.

The chain is built from TRBV3-1 (or the pseudogene TRBV3-2) and TRBJ2-3; D is unclear. Trimming removed 4 bases at V and 0 bases at J, with 5 bases between. Germline V gene sequence: CDR1 LGHDT, CDR2 YNNKEL (reference sequence). The CDR3 runs 13 residues. Here the CDR3 reads CASSLGSTDTQYF. CDR3 bases: TGTGCCAGCAGCCTGGGTAGCACAGATACGCAGTATTTT.

The chain has TRBV6-5 and TRBJ1-2; no clear D gene. The CDR3 is made up of 14 amino acids. The germline CDR1 and CDR2 sequences are MNHEY and SVGAGI. V was shortened by 7 bases and J by 2 bases, with 14 bases between the two germline ends. DNA of the CDR3: TGTGCCAGCATTGGGCATGGGGTAAACTATGGCTACACCTTC. Its protein product is CASIGHGVNYGYTF.

As regards this clone: No DNA is shown, since the ends of the CDR3 on it are uncertain; the CDR3 is the one TCRdb lists. CDR3 loop: CASSYSSGQAQHF. This chain links TRBV6-5 with TRBJ1-5. Germline CDR1 is MNHEY and CDR2 is SVGAGI. The CDR3 region is 13 residues in length, termini included.

This clone was recorded once. This chain connects TRBV6-5 to TRBJ2-2; tentatively, D is TRBD2 (6 bases). The ends were cut back, 7 bases at V and 8 bases at J, with 11 bases in the middle. The CDR3 extends over 12 amino acids. Germline CDR1 MNHEY, CDR2 SVGAGI. CDR3 sequence reads: CASTVRGGELFF. The CDR3 DNA is TGTGCCAGCACGGTCCGGGGGGGGGAGCTGTTTTTT.

The chain combines TRBV7-3 with TRBJ1-1; TRBD1 aligns across 7 bases. Unmatched junction bases numbered 10, after V lost 5 bases and J lost 1 base. Germline V gene data show CDR1 as SGHTA and CDR2 as FQGTGA. This CDR3 region has 16 residues. The DNA of the CDR3 is TGTGCCAGCAGCCCCCGTCCCGGGACAGCGAACACTGAAGCTTTCTTT. This translates into CASSPRPGTANTEAFF.

J is TRBJ1-3 and V is TRBV7-8; D is uncertain. Germline CDR1 reads SGHVS; CDR2 reads FQNEAQ. CDR3 length: 16 residues. The V end lost 5 bases, the J end lost 3 bases, and 17 bases lay between the germline ends. Here the CDR3 reads CASSPPASLDGNTIYF. The CDR3 DNA reads as TGTGCCAGCAGCCCCCCTGCGTCGTTAGATGGAAACACCATATATTTT.

The chain carries TRBV6-6 and TRBJ2-3; no reliable D call. Germline V lookup: CDR1 MNHNY, CDR2 SVGAGI (reference sequence). V lost 5 bases and J 6 bases, leaving 12 bases between the germline ends. This CDR3 has 13 amino acids. CDR3 amino acids: CASSILSGDTQYF. The CDR3 DNA is TGTGCCAGCAGTATCCTTTCTGGGGATACGCAGTATTTT.